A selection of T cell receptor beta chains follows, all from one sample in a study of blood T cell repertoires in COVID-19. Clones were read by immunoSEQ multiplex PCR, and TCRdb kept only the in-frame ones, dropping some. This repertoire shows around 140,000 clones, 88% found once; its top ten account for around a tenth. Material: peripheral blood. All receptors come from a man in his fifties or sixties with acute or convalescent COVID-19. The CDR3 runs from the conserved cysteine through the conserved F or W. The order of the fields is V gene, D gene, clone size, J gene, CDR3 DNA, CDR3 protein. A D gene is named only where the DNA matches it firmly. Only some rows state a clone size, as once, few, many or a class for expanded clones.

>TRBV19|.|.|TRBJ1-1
TGTGCCAGTAGTATTACTCCGAGGAGCACTGAAGCTTTCTTT
CASSITPRSTEAFF
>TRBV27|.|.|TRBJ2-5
TGTGCCAGCAGTTTAAGGAGCGGCGAGACCCAGTACTTC
CASSLRSGETQYF
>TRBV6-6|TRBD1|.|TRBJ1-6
TGTGCCAGCCGATTTGGACAGGCCTATAATTCACCCCTCCACTTT
CASRFGQAYNSPLHF
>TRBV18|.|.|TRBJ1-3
TGTGCCAGCTCACCGTCTTATGAGGCTGGAAACACCATATATTTT
CASSPSYEAGNTIYF
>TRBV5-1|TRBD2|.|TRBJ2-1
TGCGCCAGCAGCTCCGGTGGCGGGGGGGCTTCGTCCTACAATGAGCAGTTCTTC
CASSSGGGGASSYNEQFF
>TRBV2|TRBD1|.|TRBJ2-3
TGTGCCAGCAGTGCCTACAGGGGACAGGATACGCAGTATTTT
CASSAYRGQDTQYF
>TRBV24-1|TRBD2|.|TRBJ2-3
TGTGCCACCAGTACCGGACTAGCGAACACAGATACGCAGTATTTT
CATSTGLANTDTQYF
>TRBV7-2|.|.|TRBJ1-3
TGTGCCAGCAGCCCGCGCGGTGGGGCAGGAAACACCATATATTTT
CASSPRGGAGNTIYF
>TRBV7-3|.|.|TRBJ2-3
TGTGCCAGCAGCTTCAGGGCGGGGGCTGGAGATACGCAGTATTTT
CASSFRAGAGDTQYF
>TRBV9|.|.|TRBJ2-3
TGTGCCAGCAGCGTAGGGGGAACCACGGGGACAGATACGCAGTATTTT
CASSVGGTTGTDTQYF
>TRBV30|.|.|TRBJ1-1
TGTGCCTGGAGTGGACCAGGGGCTTTCTTT
CAWSGPGAFF
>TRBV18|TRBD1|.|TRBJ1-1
TGTGCCAGCTCACCACAGGAGACAGGGTGGACTGAAGCTTTCTTT
CASSPQETGWTEAFF
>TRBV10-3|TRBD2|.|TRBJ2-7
TGTGCCATCAGTTTAGCGGGTTTCGAGCAGTACTTC
CAISLAGFEQYF
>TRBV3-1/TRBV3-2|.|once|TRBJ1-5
TGTGCCAGCAGCCAAGATACGGGGGGAGGTCAGCCCCAGCATTTT
CASSQDTGGGQPQHF
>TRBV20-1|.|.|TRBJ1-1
TGCAGTGCTTCAGCGCTTCCCGCGTCTTTCTTT
CSASALPASFF
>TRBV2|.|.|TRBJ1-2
TGTGCCAGCAGGGAGCAGCTATCCTATGGCTACACCTTC
CASREQLSYGYTF
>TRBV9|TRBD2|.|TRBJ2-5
TGTGCCAGCAGCGTAACAGCGGGAGGATGGGAGACCCAGTACTTC
CASSVTAGGWETQYF
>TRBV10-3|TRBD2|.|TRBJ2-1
TGTGCCATCAGTCCCGGACTAGCGGGGGGCAATGAGCAGTTCTTC
CAISPGLAGGNEQFF
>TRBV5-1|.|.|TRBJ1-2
TGCGCCAGCAGCTTGGGGCAGGATGGCTACACCTTC
CASSLGQDGYTF
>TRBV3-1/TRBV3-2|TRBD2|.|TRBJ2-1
TGTGCCAGCAGCCAAGCGCAGGGACTAGCTTGGAGCTCCTACAATGAGCAGTTCTTC
CASSQAQGLAWSSYNEQFF
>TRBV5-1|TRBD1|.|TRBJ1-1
TGCGCCAGCAGCGATCGGCCGGGACAGAGGAACACTGAAGCTTTCTTT
CASSDRPGQRNTEAFF
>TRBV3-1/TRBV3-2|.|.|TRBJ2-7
TGTGCCAGCAGCCAAGAGAGATTCTACGAGCAGTACTTC
CASSQERFYEQYF
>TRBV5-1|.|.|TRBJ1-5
TGCGCCAGCAGCCCCTTTTTCGGGGTTAATCAGCCCCAGCATTTT
CASSPFFGVNQPQHF